This T cell receptor (beta chain) emerged from a study of a mutant IDH1 vaccine in newly diagnosed glioma. Across the study: The V12 visit happened in week 35, and the V13 visit happened in week 47.

Repertoires were generated with immunoSEQ multiplex PCR, while TCRdb's copy carries only in-frame clones and drops some. This table has nearly 25,000 clones, over 80% appearing once. Of note for this clone: The antigen remains undetermined.

Noted time point: week 47, end of study. Each dose delivered 300 ug of mutant IDH1 20-mer peptide subcutaneously with imiquimod. The V and J ends lost 5 bases and 7 bases respectively, with 24 bases between them. The CDR3 has 18 amino acids. The V gene's germline CDR1 is SEHNR and CDR2 FQNEAQ (reference sequence). The sequencing here drew on PBMCs, taken from a glioma patient whose treatment included an IDH1 peptide vaccine. V is TRBV7-9 and J is TRBJ1-6, with TRBD1 as a possible D gene (6 bases). The source is a man aged 40-49 years with glioma. Some clones in this sample may be carry-over from other donors' samples. Here the CDR3 reads CASSPSQGLGLGNSPLHF. DNA of the CDR3: TGTGCCAGCAGCCCGTCACAGGGTCTGGGTTTGGGAAATTCACCCCTCCACTTT.